This T cell receptor beta chain was identified in a study of cytomegalovirus exposure and HLA in healthy donors. Study-level findings and limits: CMV serostatus alone was available as immune exposure information.

The donors comprised healthy bone marrow donors. Donors sampled were nominally healthy, though unrecorded immune exposures were likely. Use of 60 Vbeta and 13 Jbeta primers characterized the PCR. The repertoire was sequenced with immunoSEQ multiplex PCR; TCRdb's copy has only in-frame clones and lacks some. Of 80,000 to 100,000 clones listed, 65% to 80% were seen once; the top ten hold 16%. The CDR3 runs to 14 residues. Per germline, CDR1 LGHNA and CDR2 YNFKEQ. V was cut by 1 base and J by 6 bases, with 13 bases left in between. With respect to this clone: Antigen unknown.

This TCR derives from a woman aged 18-29 years in good health and CMV-seropositive. The sequencing sample was made of PBMCs. This rearrangement joins TRBV4-2 to TRBJ2-7; a weak D match, TRBD2 (6 bases). Here the CDR3 reads CASSQVGGVLEQYF. The CDR3 region has the DNA TGTGCCAGCAGCCAAGTCGGGGGTGTCCTCGAGCAGTACTTC.